The rows below give T cell receptor beta chains drawn from one sample of a study of blood T cell repertoires in COVID-19. The assay was immunoSEQ multiplex PCR, and TCRdb's table has in-frame clones only and misses some. This sample has over 200,000 clones; around 86% occur once, and the top ten carry 5.1%. Sequenced sample: peripheral blood. The receptors shown here come from a human donor in a cohort sampled during active COVID-19. Each CDR3 is given with its conserved first and last residue. D genes are given only for firm matches. For some rows the clone size is stated as once, few or many, or as a class when expanded; others skip it.

j_gene: TRBJ1-4
abundance: once
v_gene: TRBV27
d_gene: .
CDR3aa: CASSPRGGAGEKLFF
CDR3nt: TGTGCCAGCAGTCCCCGAGGTGGGGCAGGGGAAAAACTGTTTTTT

j_gene: TRBJ1-1
abundance: few
v_gene: TRBV7-2
d_gene: .
CDR3aa: CASSLTKREAFF
CDR3nt: TGTGCCAGCAGCTTAACCAAGAGAGAAGCTTTCTTT

j_gene: TRBJ2-7
abundance: .
v_gene: TRBV9
d_gene: .
CDR3aa: CASSVEGITTRHEQYF
CDR3nt: TGTGCCAGCAGCGTAGAGGGGATCACCACGCGCCACGAGCAGTACTTC

j_gene: TRBJ1-6
abundance: few
v_gene: TRBV4-1
d_gene: .
CDR3aa: CASSGTSHSPLHF
CDR3nt: TGCGCCAGCAGCGGGACATCCCATTCACCCCTCCACTTT

j_gene: TRBJ1-1
abundance: .
v_gene: TRBV6-5
d_gene: .
CDR3aa: CASSYRQDGTEAFF
CDR3nt: TGTGCCAGCAGTTACCGACAGGACGGCACTGAAGCTTTCTTT

j_gene: TRBJ1-1
abundance: .
v_gene: TRBV29-1
d_gene: .
CDR3aa: CSVEGGLGTEAFF
CDR3nt: TGCAGCGTTGAAGGGGGCTTGGGCACTGAAGCTTTCTTT

j_gene: TRBJ2-7
abundance: .
v_gene: TRBV6-2/TRBV6-3
d_gene: .
CDR3aa: CASSVRSEQYF
CDR3nt: TGTGCCAGCAGCGTCCGGAGCGAGCAGTACTTC

j_gene: TRBJ2-5
abundance: .
v_gene: TRBV28
d_gene: .
CDR3aa: CASSFSGQETQYF
CDR3nt: TGTGCCAGCAGTTTTTCGGGGCAAGAGACCCAGTACTTC

j_gene: TRBJ2-6
abundance: .
v_gene: TRBV3-1/TRBV3-2
d_gene: .
CDR3aa: CASSEGRTNVLTF
CDR3nt: TGTGCCAGCAGCGAGGGGAGGACCAACGTCCTGACTTTC

j_gene: TRBJ2-7
abundance: once
v_gene: TRBV28
d_gene: .
CDR3aa: CASSLNTYEQYF
CDR3nt: TGTGCCAGCAGTTTAAATACCTACGAGCAGTACTTC

j_gene: TRBJ2-4
abundance: .
v_gene: TRBV9
d_gene: TRBD2
CDR3aa: CASSAGSSAGGNQPSKNIQYF
CDR3nt: TGTGCCAGCAGCGCCGGGAGTTCGGCGGGAGGTAATCAACCCTCCAAAAACATTCAGTACTTC

j_gene: TRBJ1-1
abundance: .
v_gene: TRBV28
d_gene: TRBD1
CDR3aa: CASSPGGYTEAFF
CDR3nt: TGTGCCAGCAGTCCAGGGGGGTACACTGAAGCTTTCTTT

j_gene: TRBJ1-5
abundance: .
v_gene: TRBV27
d_gene: .
CDR3aa: CASSFAGFQPQHF
CDR3nt: TGTGCCAGCAGTTTTGCGGGTTTTCAGCCCCAGCATTTT

j_gene: TRBJ1-2
abundance: .
v_gene: TRBV5-4
d_gene: TRBD1
CDR3aa: CASSRKDRGGGYTF
CDR3nt: TGTGCCAGCAGCCGCAAAGACAGGGGGGGTGGCTACACCTTC

j_gene: TRBJ2-5
abundance: .
v_gene: TRBV6-5
d_gene: .
CDR3aa: CATNRVQETQYF
CDR3nt: TGTGCCACCAACAGGGTCCAAGAGACCCAGTACTTC

j_gene: TRBJ2-3
abundance: .
v_gene: TRBV9
d_gene: .
CDR3aa: CASSVGGEPDTQYF
CDR3nt: TGTGCCAGCAGCGTAGGCGGGGAGCCAGATACGCAGTATTTT

j_gene: TRBJ1-1
abundance: .
v_gene: TRBV27
d_gene: .
CDR3aa: CASSFAQTRRAFF
CDR3nt: TGTGCCAGCAGTTTCGCACAGACACGGAGGGCTTTCTTT

j_gene: TRBJ1-2
abundance: .
v_gene: TRBV28
d_gene: .
CDR3aa: CASITARKLANYGYTF
CDR3nt: TGTGCCAGCATCACAGCTCGAAAGTTAGCTAACTATGGCTACACCTTC

j_gene: TRBJ1-2
abundance: .
v_gene: TRBV6-4
d_gene: TRBD1
CDR3aa: CASSETGNYGYTF
CDR3nt: TGTGCCAGCAGCGAGACAGGGAACTATGGCTACACCTTC

j_gene: TRBJ2-7
abundance: .
v_gene: TRBV9
d_gene: TRBD2
CDR3aa: CASSVSEREYHEQYF
CDR3nt: TGTGCCAGCAGCGTATCGGAGCGGGAGTACCACGAGCAGTACTTC

j_gene: TRBJ2-6
abundance: .
v_gene: TRBV3-1/TRBV3-2
d_gene: .
CDR3aa: CASSPRDGANVLTF
CDR3nt: TGTGCCAGCAGCCCGAGGGATGGGGCCAACGTCCTGACTTTC

j_gene: TRBJ2-7
abundance: .
v_gene: TRBV7-9
d_gene: .
CDR3aa: CASGVEGYEQYF
CDR3nt: TGTGCCAGCGGGGTCGAGGGCTACGAGCAGTACTTC

j_gene: TRBJ1-1
abundance: .
v_gene: TRBV30
d_gene: .
CDR3aa: CAWSAPRTEAFF
CDR3nt: TGTGCCTGGAGTGCCCCCAGAACTGAAGCTTTCTTT

j_gene: TRBJ1-2
abundance: once
v_gene: TRBV5-1
d_gene: .
CDR3aa: CASSLAADYYGYTF
CDR3nt: TGCGCCAGCAGCTTGGCTGCAGACTACTATGGCTACACCTTC

j_gene: TRBJ1-2
abundance: .
v_gene: TRBV6-5
d_gene: TRBD1
CDR3aa: CASSPETGGWYGYTF
CDR3nt: TGTGCCAGCAGTCCCGAGACAGGGGGCTGGTATGGCTACACCTTC

j_gene: TRBJ2-7
abundance: .
v_gene: TRBV29-1
d_gene: .
CDR3aa: CSALQGNEQYF
CDR3nt: TGCAGCGCCCTTCAGGGAAACGAGCAGTACTTC

j_gene: TRBJ2-5
abundance: .
v_gene: TRBV25-1
d_gene: .
CDR3aa: CASSLGGGVRETQYF
CDR3nt: TGTGCCAGCAGTCTAGGGGGCGGGGTACGGGAGACCCAGTACTTC

j_gene: TRBJ1-5
abundance: .
v_gene: TRBV24-1
d_gene: .
CDR3aa: CATSDSGVDSNQPQHF
CDR3nt: TGTGCCACCAGTGATTCAGGGGTAGATAGCAATCAGCCCCAGCATTTT